The entry below describes one TCR beta chain. Its antigen specificity is not known. Base qualities are not at hand, and no much larger clone is one base apart. TCRdb lists the instrument as Illumina HiSeq 2500. TCR beta libraries were prepared by quantitative 5'-RACE with molecular barcodes. The source study handled its data this way. Disease-linked TCR variants were identified with a new computational method built on a probabilistic model of VDJ rearrangement. TCRdb reworked the public reads: Q25 trimming with fastp, MiXCR clone assembly, productive beta chains retained. Entries are consolidated by CDR3 protein sequence, retaining the most common genes and DNA. The authors' filters were not applied to this entry. This sample lists 250,000 to 300,000 distinct CDR3 sequences; approximately 20% were detected once. The ten largest account for 7.8% of the sample. These data originate in a study of CD8 T cells in ankylosing spondylitis (dated by TCRdb to about 2017). General notes on the study: T cell receptor beta repertoires were profiled in healthy donors and ankylosing spondylitis patients so that disease-linked TCR variants could be found. The full study cohort comprised 25 ankylosing spondylitis patients and roughly 100 healthy donors. Samples of peripheral blood were taken, and for ankylosing spondylitis patients, synovial fluid was collected as well.

Broader findings and caveats from the paper: According to the report, matched synovial fluid samples from ankylosing spondylitis patients were significantly enriched for the disease-linked clones. Some motif variants had previously been reported in the synovial fluid and blood of reactive arthritis patients, which suggests shared mechanisms of disease initiation. Blood from ankylosing spondylitis patients appeared to be characterized by a TCR beta motif made up of seven or eight highly homologous amino acid variants. In peripheral blood, the disease-linked clones were found at relatively low frequencies and had a CD8+ phenotype.

The germline V gene gives CDR1 as SGHTA and CDR2 as FQGNSA. V is trimmed back by 1 base and J by 4 bases, and the junction contains 1 base that no gene match accounts for. Counted from cysteine to phenylalanine, this CDR3 has 15 amino acids. Of the read, only the CDR3 DNA is kept; its 45 bases are in frame from base 1. This receptor was obtained from a male donor with ankylosing spondylitis or in good health (not recorded which). What was sequenced was blood, either unsorted or a sorted T cell fraction (not recorded which). The chain was built from TRBV7-2 and TRBJ2-1; 10 middle bases align to TRBD2. This receptor carries the CDR3 CASSLVAGGYNEQFF. The DNA is as follows: TGTGCCAGCAGCTTAGTAGCGGGAGGTTACAATGAGCAGTTCTTC.